These 8 T cell receptor beta chains were sequenced from one sample in a study of the immune and genomic landscape of osteosarcoma (TCRdb year 2020). Post-treatment primary, local recurrence and metastasis tumors from poor-prognosis patients were used as specimens. Receptors were amplified or captured by the immunoSEQ multiplex PCR assay. TCRdb's version of the immuneACCESS table is confined to in-frame rearrangements and falls short of the full clone set. An unresolved V gene accounts for under half of the shortfall where checked; the remainder is of unknown origin. Within this sample are about 10,000 clones, with over 55% of them counted one time only. Jointly, the top ten make up roughly 18% of the sample. Sequencing input: osteosarcoma tumor tissue from the lung. These receptors were taken from a human donor with osteosarcoma.

The rearrangement uses TRBV30 and TRBJ2-1; D call uncertain. V was trimmed by 5 bases and J by 0 bases, leaving 17 bases between them. Germline values: CDR1 GTSNPN, CDR2 SVGIG (reference sequence). The CDR3 is made up of 16 amino acids. DNA of the CDR3: TGTGCCTGGGAGACGGGTCCCAGGAGCTCCTACAATGAGCAGTTCTTC. This encodes CAWETGPRSSYNEQFF.

A few counts support this clone. The same CDR3 can be traced to other DNA sequences in this sample. This chain joins TRBV27 and TRBJ1-5, with a weak D call TRBD1 (6 bases). V was trimmed by 3 bases and J by 1 base, leaving 10 bases between them. The CDR3 extends over 15 amino acids. CDR1 is MNHEY, CDR2 SMNVEV, per germline (reference sequence). CDR3 bases: TGTGCCAGCAGTTTTACCAGGGGAAGCAATCAGCCCCAGCATTTT. This encodes CASSFTRGSNQPQHF.

The V call is TRBV11-2, the J call TRBJ1-1; D perhaps matches TRBD1 (5 bases). The CDR3 covers 14 residues. The V and J ends lost 5 bases and 5 bases respectively, with 15 bases between them. CDR1 and CDR2 from the germline V gene are SGHAT and FQNNGV. The CDR3 spells CASSAQGGETEAFF. DNA for the CDR3: TGTGCCAGCAGCGCTCAGGGTGGGGAAACTGAAGCTTTCTTT. The full variable domain, with the rest looked up from reference TRBV11-2 and TRBJ1-1, is EAGVAQSPRYKIIEKRQSVAFWCNPISGHATLYWYQQILGQGPKLLIQFQNNGVVDDSQLPKDRFSAERLKGVDSTLKIQPAKLEDSAVYLCASSAQGGETEAFFGQGTRLTVV.

The chain joins TRBV7-8 to TRBJ2-7; a possible D gene is TRBD1 (8 bases). Trimming left V 2 bases short and J 2 bases short, with 31 bases between. This CDR3 spans 21 amino acids. Germline V gene data show CDR1 as SGHVS and CDR2 as FQNEAQ. CDR3 region: CASSLQQGVQEVAGTTYEQYF. In DNA, the CDR3 is TGTGCCAGCAGCTTACAACAGGGGGTTCAGGAGGTAGCGGGCACTACCTACGAGCAGTACTTC.

This chain joins TRBV6-5 and TRBJ2-7; no clear D gene. V lost 4 bases to trimming and J lost 1 base, with 17 bases between them. Per the germline V gene, CDR1 is MNHEY and CDR2 is SVGAGI. The CDR3 is made up of 16 amino acids. The CDR3 nucleotides are TGTGCCAGCAGTTCTCGTGGACGGTCCCTTTCCTACGAGCAGTACTTC. Translation gives CASSSRGRSLSYEQYF.

Judged by abundance, this clone is medium-sized. The chain combines TRBV11-2 with TRBJ2-1; 7 bases fit TRBD2. The length of the CDR3 is 16 residues. J lost 7 bases, V lost 1 base, and 10 bases had no gene match. Germline V gene lookup returns CDR1 SGHAT and CDR2 FQNNGV. CDR3 coding DNA: TGTGCCAGCAGCTTAGGGCTAGCGGAGACCCGAAATGAGCAGTTCTTC. Translated, it gives CASSLGLAETRNEQFF.

The CDR3 loop is CASSLDPGRVQPQHF. CDR3 sequence (DNA): TGTGCCAGCAGCTTAGACCCAGGGCGGGTTCAGCCCCAGCATTTT. This chain connects TRBV7-8 to TRBJ1-5, with D possibly matching TRBD1 (5 bases). V was pared by 1 base and J by 6 bases, with 13 bases between. The CDR3 runs 15 residues. Per germline, CDR1 SGHVS and CDR2 FQNEAQ.

This clone was found once. The chain links TRBV4-1 to TRBJ2-2; D gene ambiguous. The CDR3 is 14 amino acids. Germline V gives CDR1 MGHRA, CDR2 YSYEKL. V lost 3 bases to trimming and J lost 6 bases, with 11 bases between them. The CDR3 protein is CASSHYLNSGELFF. Here the CDR3 DNA reads TGCGCCAGCAGCCACTACCTAAATTCCGGGGAGCTGTTTTTT.